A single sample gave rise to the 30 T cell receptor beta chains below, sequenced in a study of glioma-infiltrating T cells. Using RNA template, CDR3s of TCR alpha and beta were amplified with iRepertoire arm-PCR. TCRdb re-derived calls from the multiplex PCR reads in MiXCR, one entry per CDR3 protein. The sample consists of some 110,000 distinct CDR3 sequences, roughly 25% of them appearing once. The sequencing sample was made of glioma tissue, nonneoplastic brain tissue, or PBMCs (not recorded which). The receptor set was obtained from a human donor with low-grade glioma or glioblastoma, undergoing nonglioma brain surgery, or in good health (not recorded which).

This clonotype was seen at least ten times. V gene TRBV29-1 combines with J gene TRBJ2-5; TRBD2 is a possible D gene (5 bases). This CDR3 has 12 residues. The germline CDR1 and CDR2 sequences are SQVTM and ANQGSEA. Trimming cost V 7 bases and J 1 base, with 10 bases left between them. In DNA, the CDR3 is TGCAGCGCCGGACTGCTCCAAGAGACCCAGTACTTC. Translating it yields CSAGLLQETQYF.

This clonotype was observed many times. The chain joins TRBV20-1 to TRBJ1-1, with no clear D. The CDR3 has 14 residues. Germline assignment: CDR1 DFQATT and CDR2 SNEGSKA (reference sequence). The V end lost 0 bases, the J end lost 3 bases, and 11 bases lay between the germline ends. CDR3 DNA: TGCAGTGCTAGAGATCCCGGCAGGCACACTGAAGCTTTCTTT. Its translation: CSARDPGRHTEAFF.

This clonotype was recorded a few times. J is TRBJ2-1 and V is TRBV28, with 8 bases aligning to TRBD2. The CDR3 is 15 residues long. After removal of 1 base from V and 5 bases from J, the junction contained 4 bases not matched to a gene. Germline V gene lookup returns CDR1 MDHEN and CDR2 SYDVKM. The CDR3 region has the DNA TGTGCCAGCAGTTTATTAGCGGGAAGCAACAATGAGCAGTTCTTC. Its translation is CASSLLAGSNNEQFF. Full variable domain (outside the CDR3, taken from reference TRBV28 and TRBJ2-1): DVKVTQSSRYLVKRTGEKVFLECVQDMDHENMFWYRQDPGLGLRLIYFSYDVKMKEKGDIPEGYSVSREKKERFSLILESASTNQTSMYLCASSLLAGSNNEQFFGPGTRLTVL.

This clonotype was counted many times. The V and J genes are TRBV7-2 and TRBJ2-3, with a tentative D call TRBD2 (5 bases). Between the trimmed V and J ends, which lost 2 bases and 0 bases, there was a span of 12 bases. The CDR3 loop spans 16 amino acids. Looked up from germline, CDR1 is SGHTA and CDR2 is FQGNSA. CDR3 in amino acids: CASSLYSGSSTDTQYF. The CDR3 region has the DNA TGTGCCAGCAGCTTATACAGCGGATCTAGCACAGATACGCAGTATTTT.

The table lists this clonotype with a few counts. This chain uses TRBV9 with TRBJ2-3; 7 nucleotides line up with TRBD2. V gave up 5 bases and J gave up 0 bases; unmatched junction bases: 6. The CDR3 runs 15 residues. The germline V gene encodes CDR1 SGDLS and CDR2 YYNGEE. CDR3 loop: CASSLSGSSTDTQYF. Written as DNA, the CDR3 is TGTGCCAGCAGTCTTAGCGGGTCAAGCACAGATACGCAGTATTTT.

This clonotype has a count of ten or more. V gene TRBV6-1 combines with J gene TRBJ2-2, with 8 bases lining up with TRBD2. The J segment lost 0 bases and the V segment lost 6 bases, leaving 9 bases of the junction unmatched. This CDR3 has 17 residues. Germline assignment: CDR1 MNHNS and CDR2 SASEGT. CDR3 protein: CASSQLGAGANTGELFF. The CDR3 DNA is TGTGCCAGCAGCCAATTGGGAGCGGGGGCGAACACCGGGGAGCTGTTTTTT.

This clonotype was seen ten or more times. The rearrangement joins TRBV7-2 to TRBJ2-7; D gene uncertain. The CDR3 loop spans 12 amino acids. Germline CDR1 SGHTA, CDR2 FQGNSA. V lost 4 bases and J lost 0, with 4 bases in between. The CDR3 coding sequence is TGTGCCAGCAGCTGGAGCTCCTACGAGCAGTACTTC. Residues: CASSWSSYEQYF.

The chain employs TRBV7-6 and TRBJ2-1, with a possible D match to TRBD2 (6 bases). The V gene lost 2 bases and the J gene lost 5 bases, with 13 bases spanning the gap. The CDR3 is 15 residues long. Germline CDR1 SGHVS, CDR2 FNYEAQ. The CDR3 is CASSLLSGGDNEQFF. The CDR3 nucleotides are TGTGCCAGCAGCTTACTGTCTGGCGGGGACAATGAGCAGTTCTTC.

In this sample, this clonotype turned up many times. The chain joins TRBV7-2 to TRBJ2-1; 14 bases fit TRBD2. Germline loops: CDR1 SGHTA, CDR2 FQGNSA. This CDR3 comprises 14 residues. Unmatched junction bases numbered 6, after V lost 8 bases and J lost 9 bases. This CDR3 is CASGTSGSRGEQFF. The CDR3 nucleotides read TGTGCCAGCGGGACTAGCGGGAGCCGGGGTGAGCAGTTCTTC.

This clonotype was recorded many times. The CDR3 here is CASSRDRVSGNTIYF. CDR3 DNA sequence: TGTGCCAGCAGCCGCGACAGGGTCTCTGGAAACACCATATATTTT. V and J are TRBV7-2 and TRBJ1-3; TRBD1 matches at 7 bases. The CDR3 has 15 residues. Germline CDR1 and CDR2: SGHTA and FQGNSA. J was trimmed by 0 bases and V by 5 bases; bases with no gene match: 4.

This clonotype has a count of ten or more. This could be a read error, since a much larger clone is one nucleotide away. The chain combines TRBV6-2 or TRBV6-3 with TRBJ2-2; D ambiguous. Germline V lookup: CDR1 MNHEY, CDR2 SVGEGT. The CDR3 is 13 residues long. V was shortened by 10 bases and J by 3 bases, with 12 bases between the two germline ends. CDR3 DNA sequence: TGTGCCAACCAGGACCAGGACACCGGGGAGCTGTTTTTT. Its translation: CANQDQDTGELFF.

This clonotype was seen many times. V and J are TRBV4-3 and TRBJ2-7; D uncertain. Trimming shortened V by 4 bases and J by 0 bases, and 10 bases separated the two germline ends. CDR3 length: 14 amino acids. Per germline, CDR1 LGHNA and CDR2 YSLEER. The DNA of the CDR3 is TGCGCCAGCAGCCCTCAAGCAACCTCCTACGAGCAGTACTTC. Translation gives CASSPQATSYEQYF.

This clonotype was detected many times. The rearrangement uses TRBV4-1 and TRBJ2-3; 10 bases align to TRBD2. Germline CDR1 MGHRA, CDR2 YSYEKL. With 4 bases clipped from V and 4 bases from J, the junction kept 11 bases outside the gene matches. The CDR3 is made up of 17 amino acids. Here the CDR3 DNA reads TGCGCCAGCAGCCTACCCGGGACTAGCGTCTTCGCAGATACGCAGTATTTT. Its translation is CASSLPGTSVFADTQYF.

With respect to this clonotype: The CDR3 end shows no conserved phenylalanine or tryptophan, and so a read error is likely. CDR3 in DNA: TGCAGTGCTAGAGTCCTAAGAGCGGGAGACCCCTACGAGCAGTACTGC. It specifies CSARVLRAGDPYEQYC. The rearrangement joins TRBV20-1 to TRBJ2-7, with TRBD2 identical over 8 bases. This CDR3 contains 16 residues. CDR1 and CDR2 (germline): DFQATT, SNEGSKA (reference sequence). J gave up 2 bases and V 1 base, and 10 bases lay outside the gene matches.

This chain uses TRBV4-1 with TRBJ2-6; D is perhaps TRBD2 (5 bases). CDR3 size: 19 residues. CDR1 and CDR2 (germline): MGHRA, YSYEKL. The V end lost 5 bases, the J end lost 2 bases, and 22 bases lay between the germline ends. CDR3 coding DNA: TGCGCCAGCAGCTTGTGGACGGCTAGCTACTCCCCTGGGGCCAACGTCCTGACTTTC. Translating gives CASSLWTASYSPGANVLTF.

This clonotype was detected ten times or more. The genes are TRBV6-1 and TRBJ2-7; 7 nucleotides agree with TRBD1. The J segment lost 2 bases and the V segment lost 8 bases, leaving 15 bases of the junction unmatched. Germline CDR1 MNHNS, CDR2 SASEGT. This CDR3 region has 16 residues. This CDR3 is CASGRNRDSWTYEQYF. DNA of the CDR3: TGTGCCAGCGGAAGAAACCGGGACAGCTGGACCTACGAGCAGTACTTC.

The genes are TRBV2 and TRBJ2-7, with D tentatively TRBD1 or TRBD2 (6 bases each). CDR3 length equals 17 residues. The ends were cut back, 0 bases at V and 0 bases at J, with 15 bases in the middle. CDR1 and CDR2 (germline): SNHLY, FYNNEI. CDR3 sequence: CASSEALGGVPSYEQYF. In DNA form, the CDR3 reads TGTGCCAGCAGTGAAGCGCTCGGGGGCGTCCCCTCCTACGAGCAGTACTTC.

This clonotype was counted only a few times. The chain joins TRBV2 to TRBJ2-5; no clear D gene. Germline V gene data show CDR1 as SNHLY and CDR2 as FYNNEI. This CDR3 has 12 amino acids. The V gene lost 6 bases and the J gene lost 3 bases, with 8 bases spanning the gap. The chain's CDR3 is CASRVRKETQYF. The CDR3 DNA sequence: TGTGCCAGCAGGGTGAGAAAAGAGACCCAGTACTTC.

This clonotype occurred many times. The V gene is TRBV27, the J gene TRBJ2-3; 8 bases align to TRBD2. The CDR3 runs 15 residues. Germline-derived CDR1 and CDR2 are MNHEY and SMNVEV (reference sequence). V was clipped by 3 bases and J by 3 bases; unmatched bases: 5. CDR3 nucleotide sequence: TGTGCCAGCAGTTTGGAAGCGGGAGTGACAGATACGCAGTATTTT. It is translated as CASSLEAGVTDTQYF.

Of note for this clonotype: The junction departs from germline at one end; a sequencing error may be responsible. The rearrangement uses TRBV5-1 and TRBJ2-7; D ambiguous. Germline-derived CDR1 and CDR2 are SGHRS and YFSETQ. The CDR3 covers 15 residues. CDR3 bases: TGCGCCAGCAGCTTGGTGGGCACAAGCTCCTACGAGCAGAACTTC. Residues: CASSLVGTSSYEQNF.

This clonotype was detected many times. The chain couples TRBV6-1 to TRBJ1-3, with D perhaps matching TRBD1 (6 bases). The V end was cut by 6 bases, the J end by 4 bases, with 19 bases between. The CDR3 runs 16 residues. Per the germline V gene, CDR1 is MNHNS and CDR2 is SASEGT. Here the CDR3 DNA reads TGTGCCAGCAGGACAGGCAGGCCGGCCGGGGGAAACACCATATATTTT. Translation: CASRTGRPAGGNTIYF.

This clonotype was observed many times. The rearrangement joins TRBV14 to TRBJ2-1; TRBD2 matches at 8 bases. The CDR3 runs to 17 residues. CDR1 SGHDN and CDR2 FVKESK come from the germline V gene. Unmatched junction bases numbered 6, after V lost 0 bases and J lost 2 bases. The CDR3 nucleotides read TGTGCCAGCAGCCAAGAACGGGGGGGAGGGCCCTACAATGAGCAGTTCTTC. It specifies CASSQERGGGPYNEQFF.

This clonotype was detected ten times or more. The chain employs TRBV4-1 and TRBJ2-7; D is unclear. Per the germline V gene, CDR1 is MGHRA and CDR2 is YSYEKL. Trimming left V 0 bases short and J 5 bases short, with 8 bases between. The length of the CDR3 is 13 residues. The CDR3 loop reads CASSQDTGNEQYF. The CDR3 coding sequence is TGCGCCAGCAGCCAAGATACGGGTAACGAGCAGTACTTC.

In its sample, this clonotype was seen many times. CDR3 bases: TGTGCCAGCAGTCCCTCGGTCACCTATGGCTACACCTTC. As protein: CASSPSVTYGYTF. This sequence joins TRBV12-3 or TRBV12-4 and TRBJ1-2, with no clear D. V was clipped by 5 bases and J by 4 bases, with 11 bases between them. CDR3 length equals 13 residues.

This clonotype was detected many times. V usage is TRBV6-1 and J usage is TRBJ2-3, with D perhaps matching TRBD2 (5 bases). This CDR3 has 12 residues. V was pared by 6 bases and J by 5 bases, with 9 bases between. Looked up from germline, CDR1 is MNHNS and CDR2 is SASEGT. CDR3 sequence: CASRDSEDTQYF. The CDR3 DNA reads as TGTGCCAGCAGGGACTCCGAAGATACGCAGTATTTT.

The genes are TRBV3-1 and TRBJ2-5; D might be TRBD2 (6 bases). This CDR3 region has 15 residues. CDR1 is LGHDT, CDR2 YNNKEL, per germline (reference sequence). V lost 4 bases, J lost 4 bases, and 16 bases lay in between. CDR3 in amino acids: CASSPTRGIRETQYF. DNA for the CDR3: TGTGCCAGCAGCCCGACTAGAGGGATCCGAGAGACCCAGTACTTC.

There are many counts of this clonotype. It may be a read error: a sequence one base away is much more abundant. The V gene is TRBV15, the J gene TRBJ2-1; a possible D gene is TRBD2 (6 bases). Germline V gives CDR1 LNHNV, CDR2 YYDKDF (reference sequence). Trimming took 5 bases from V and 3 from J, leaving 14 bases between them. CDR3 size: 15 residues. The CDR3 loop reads CATSRGAGYYNEQFF. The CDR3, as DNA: TGTGCCACCAGCCGCGGGGCAGGGTACTACAATGAGCAGTTCTTC.

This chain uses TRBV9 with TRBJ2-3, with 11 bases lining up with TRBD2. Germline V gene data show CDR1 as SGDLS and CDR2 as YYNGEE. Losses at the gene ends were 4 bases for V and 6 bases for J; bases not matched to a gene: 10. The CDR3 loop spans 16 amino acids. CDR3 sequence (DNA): TGTGCCAGCAGCTTTGCGACTAGCGGGAAGGGGGATACGCAGTATTTT. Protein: CASSFATSGKGDTQYF.

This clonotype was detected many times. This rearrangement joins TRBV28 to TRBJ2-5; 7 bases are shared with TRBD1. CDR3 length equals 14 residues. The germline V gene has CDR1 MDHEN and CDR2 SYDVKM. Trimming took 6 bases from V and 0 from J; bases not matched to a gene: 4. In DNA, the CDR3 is TGTGCCAGCAGCCGTACAGGGGACCAAGAGACCCAGTACTTC. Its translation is CASSRTGDQETQYF.

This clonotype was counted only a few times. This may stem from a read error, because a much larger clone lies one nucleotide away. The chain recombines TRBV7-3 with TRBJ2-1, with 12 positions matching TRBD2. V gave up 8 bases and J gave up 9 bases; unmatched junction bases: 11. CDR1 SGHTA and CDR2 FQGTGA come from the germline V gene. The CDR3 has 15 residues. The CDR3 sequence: CASGLAGGGLGEQFF. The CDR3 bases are TGTGCCAGCGGCCTAGCGGGAGGGGGGTTGGGTGAGCAGTTCTTC. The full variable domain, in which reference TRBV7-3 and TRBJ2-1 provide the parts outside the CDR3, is GAGVSQTPSNKVTEKGKYVELRCDPISGHTALYWYRQSLGQGPEFLIYFQGTGAADDSGLPNDRFFAVRPEGSVSTLKIQRTERGDSAVYLCASGLAGGGLGEQFFGPGTRLTVL.